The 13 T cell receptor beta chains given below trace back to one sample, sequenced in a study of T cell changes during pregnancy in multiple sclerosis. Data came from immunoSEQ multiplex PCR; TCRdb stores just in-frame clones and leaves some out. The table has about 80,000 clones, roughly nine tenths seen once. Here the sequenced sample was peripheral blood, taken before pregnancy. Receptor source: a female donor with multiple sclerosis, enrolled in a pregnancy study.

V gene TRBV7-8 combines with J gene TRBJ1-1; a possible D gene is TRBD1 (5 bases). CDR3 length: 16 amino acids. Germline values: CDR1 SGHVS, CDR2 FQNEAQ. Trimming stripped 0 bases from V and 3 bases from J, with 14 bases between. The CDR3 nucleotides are TGTGCCAGCAGCTTAGCGCGGGGCCCACGGGACACTGAAGCTTTCTTT. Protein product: CASSLARGPRDTEAFF. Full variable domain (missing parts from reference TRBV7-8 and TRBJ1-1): GAGVSQSPRYKVAKRGQDVALRCDPISGHVSLFWYQQALGQGPEFLTYFQNEAQLDKSGLPSDRFFAERPEGSVSTLKIQRTQQEDSAVYLCASSLARGPRDTEAFFGQGTRLTVV.

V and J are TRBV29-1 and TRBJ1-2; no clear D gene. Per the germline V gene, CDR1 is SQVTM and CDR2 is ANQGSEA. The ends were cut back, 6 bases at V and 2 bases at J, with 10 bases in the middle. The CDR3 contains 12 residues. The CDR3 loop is CSVVSSNYGYTF. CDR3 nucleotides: TGCAGCGTCGTCTCCTCGAACTATGGCTACACCTTC.

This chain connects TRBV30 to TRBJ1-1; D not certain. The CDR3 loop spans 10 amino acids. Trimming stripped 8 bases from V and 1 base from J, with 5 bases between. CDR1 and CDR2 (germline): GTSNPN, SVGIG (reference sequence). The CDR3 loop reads CATGNTEAFF. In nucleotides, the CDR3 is TGTGCCACTGGGAACACTGAAGCTTTCTTT.

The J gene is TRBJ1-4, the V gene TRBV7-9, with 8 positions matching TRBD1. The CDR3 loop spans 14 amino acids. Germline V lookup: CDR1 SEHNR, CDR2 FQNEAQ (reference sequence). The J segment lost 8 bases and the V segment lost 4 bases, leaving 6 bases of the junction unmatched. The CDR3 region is CASSSDRGVEKLFF. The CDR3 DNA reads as TGTGCCAGCAGCTCTGACAGGGGAGTCGAAAAACTGTTTTTT.

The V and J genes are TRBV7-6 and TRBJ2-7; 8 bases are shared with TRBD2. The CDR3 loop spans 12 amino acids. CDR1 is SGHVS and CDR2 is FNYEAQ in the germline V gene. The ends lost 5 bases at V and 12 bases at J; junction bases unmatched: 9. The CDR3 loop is CASSPGGGPPYF. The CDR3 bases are TGTGCCAGCAGCCCGGGAGGGGGGCCTCCGTACTTC. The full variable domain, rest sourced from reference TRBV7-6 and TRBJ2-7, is GAGVSQSPRYKVTKRGQDVALRCDPISGHVSLYWYRQALGQGPEFLTYFNYEAQQDKSGLPNDRFSAERPEGSISTLTIQRTEQRDSAMYRCASSPGGGPPYFGPGTRLTVT.

This chain's CDR3 is CASSYAGGVVGEAFF. The CDR3 coding sequence is TGTGCCAGCAGCTACGCGGGGGGGGTAGTTGGTGAAGCTTTCTTT. The chain has TRBV5-5 and TRBJ1-1; D is possibly TRBD1 (5 bases). Per germline, CDR1 SGHKS and CDR2 YYEKEE (reference sequence). The CDR3 totals 15 residues. Trimming removed 3 bases from V and 7 bases from J, with 19 bases in between.

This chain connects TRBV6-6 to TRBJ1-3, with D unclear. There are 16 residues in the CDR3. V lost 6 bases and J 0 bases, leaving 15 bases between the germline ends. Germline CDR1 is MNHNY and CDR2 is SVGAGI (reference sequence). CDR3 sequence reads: CASRSDDTSSGNTIYF. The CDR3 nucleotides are TGTGCCAGCAGGTCCGACGACACTTCCTCTGGAAACACCATATATTTT.

The CDR3 coding sequence is TGTGCCAGTAGTATTGCGGGACAGTGGAGCGAGCAGTACTTC. This codes for CASSIAGQWSEQYF. The chain employs TRBV19 and TRBJ2-7; possibly TRBD1 for D (7 bases). V was cut by 3 bases and J by 6 bases, with 15 bases left in between. The CDR3 length is 14 residues. Looked up from germline, CDR1 is LNHDA and CDR2 is SQIVND (reference sequence). The full variable domain, in which reference TRBV19 and TRBJ2-7 provide the parts outside the CDR3, is DGGITQSPKYLFRKEGQNVTLSCEQNLNHDAMYWYRQDPGQGLRLIYYSQIVNDFQKGDIAEGYSVSREKKESFPLTVTSAQKNPTAFYLCASSIAGQWSEQYFGPGTRLTVT.

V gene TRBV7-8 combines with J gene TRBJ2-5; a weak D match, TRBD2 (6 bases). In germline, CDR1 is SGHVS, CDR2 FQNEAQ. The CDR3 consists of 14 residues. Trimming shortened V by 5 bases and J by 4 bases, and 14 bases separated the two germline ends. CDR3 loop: CASSPVTSGETQYF. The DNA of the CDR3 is TGTGCCAGCAGCCCGGTGACTAGTGGAGAGACCCAGTACTTC. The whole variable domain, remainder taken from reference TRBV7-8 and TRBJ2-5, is GAGVSQSPRYKVAKRGQDVALRCDPISGHVSLFWYQQALGQGPEFLTYFQNEAQLDKSGLPSDRFFAERPEGSVSTLKIQRTQQEDSAVYLCASSPVTSGETQYFGPGTRLLVL.

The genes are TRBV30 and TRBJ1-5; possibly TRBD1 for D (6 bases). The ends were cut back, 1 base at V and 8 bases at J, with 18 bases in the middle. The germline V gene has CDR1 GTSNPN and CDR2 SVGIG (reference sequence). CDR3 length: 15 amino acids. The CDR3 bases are TGTGCCTGGAGTGGATACGGGGACACTAGGGAGCCCCAGCATTTT. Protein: CAWSGYGDTREPQHF.

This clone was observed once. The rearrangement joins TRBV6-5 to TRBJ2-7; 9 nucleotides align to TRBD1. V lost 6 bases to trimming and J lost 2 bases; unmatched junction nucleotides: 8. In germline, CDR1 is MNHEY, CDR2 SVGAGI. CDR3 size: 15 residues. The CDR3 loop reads CASSSTGGNPYEQYF. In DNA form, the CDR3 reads TGTGCCAGCAGCTCGACAGGGGGGAATCCCTACGAGCAGTACTTC.

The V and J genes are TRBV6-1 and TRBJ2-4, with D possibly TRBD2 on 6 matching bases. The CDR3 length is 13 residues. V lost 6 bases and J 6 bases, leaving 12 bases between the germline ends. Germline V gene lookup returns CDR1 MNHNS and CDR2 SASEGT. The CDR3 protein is CASRAVAVNIQYF. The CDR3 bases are TGTGCCAGCAGGGCGGTAGCGGTAAACATTCAGTACTTC.

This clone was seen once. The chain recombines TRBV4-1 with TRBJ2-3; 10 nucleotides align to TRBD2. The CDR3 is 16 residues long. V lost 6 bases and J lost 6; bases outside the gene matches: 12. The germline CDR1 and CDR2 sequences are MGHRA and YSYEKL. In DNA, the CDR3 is TGCGCCAGCAGTCCCCTCGAGCGGGGGGGCGAGGATACGCAGTATTTT. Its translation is CASSPLERGGEDTQYF.